The 24 T cell receptor beta chains given below trace back to one sample, sequenced in a study of blood T cell repertoires in COVID-19. Libraries were prepared by immunoSEQ multiplex PCR; TCRdb keeps only in-frame clonotypes and omits some of them. The sample shows roughly 52,000 clones, approximately 82% of them seen only once. Sequencing was carried out using peripheral blood. The receptors here all came from a human donor in a cohort sampled during active COVID-19.

The rearrangement links TRBV4-1 to TRBJ2-3, with 11 bases identical to TRBD2. Germline-derived CDR1 and CDR2 are MGHRA and YSYEKL. The CDR3 extends over 17 amino acids. J lost 1 base, V lost 2 bases, and 5 bases had no gene match. CDR3 nucleotide sequence: TGCGCCAGCAGCCAAAGGGGACTAGCGGAACGCACAGATACGCAGTATTTT. Amino acid sequence: CASSQRGLAERTDTQYF.

The table lists this clone with a few counts. The chain has TRBV2 and TRBJ1-2, with no clear D. V was pared by 2 bases and J by 7 bases, with 11 bases between. The V gene's germline CDR1 is SNHLY and CDR2 FYNNEI. The CDR3 totals 13 residues. CDR3 DNA sequence: TGTGCCAGCAGTGAACTCGGAGGGTTTGGCTACACCTTC. It is translated as CASSELGGFGYTF. The variable domain in full, with the rest retrieved from reference TRBV2 and TRBJ1-2, is EPEVTQTPSHQVTQMGQEVILRCVPISNHLYFYWYRQILGQKVEFLVSFYNNEISEKSEIFDDQFSVERPDGSNFTLKIRSTKLEDSAMYFCASSELGGFGYTFGSGTRLTVV.

The CDR3 nucleotides are TGTGCCATCAGTGAGGTCACAGCTAACTATGGCTACACCTTC. It yields the protein CAISEVTANYGYTF. This rearrangement joins TRBV10-3 to TRBJ1-2; no reliable D call. This CDR3 is built from 14 residues. The V gene's germline CDR1 is ENHRY and CDR2 SYGVKD. Trimming stripped 2 bases from V and 0 bases from J, with 7 bases between.

The chain joins TRBV18 to TRBJ2-2, with D maybe TRBD1 (5 bases). Trimming stripped 3 bases from V and 11 bases from J, with 10 bases between. The CDR3 is 12 amino acids. CDR1 KGHSH and CDR2 LQKENI come from the germline V gene. For the CDR3, the DNA is TGTGCCAGCTCACCGGGGCATGGAGAGCTGTTTTTT. Translation gives CASSPGHGELFF.

In this sample, this clone turned up a few times. The chain uses TRBV11-2 and TRBJ2-7; no clear D gene. V was cut by 0 bases and J by 2 bases, with 8 bases left in between. CDR1 and CDR2 (germline): SGHAT, FQNNGV. The CDR3 is made up of 14 amino acids. The CDR3 coding sequence is TGTGCCAGCAGCTTAGATCAACTGGCCTACGAGCAGTACTTC. Translation gives CASSLDQLAYEQYF.

This sequence joins TRBV20-1 and TRBJ2-6; 9 bases line up with TRBD1. The V and J ends lost 3 bases and 5 bases, in that order; junction bases with no gene match: 5. The V gene's germline CDR1 is DFQATT and CDR2 SNEGSKA (reference sequence). The CDR3 extends over 15 amino acids. CDR3 region: CSASWTGDWANVLTF. The CDR3 coding sequence is TGCAGTGCTAGTTGGACAGGGGACTGGGCCAACGTCCTGACTTTC.

This chain connects TRBV4-1 to TRBJ2-5; 10 nucleotides match TRBD2. With 1 base clipped from V and 6 bases from J, the junction kept 11 bases outside the gene matches. CDR3 length equals 17 residues. Germline V lookup: CDR1 MGHRA, CDR2 YSYEKL. As DNA, the CDR3 is TGCGCCAGCAGCCAAGGGGGTATAGCGGGGGGCCGCCAGACCCAGTACTTC. Its protein is CASSQGGIAGGRQTQYF.

This clone came up once. This chain joins TRBV14 and TRBJ2-1; maybe TRBD2 (5 bases). The CDR3 is 13 residues long. V was trimmed by 2 bases and J by 12 bases, leaving 14 bases between them. In germline, CDR1 is SGHDN, CDR2 FVKESK. The DNA for the CDR3 is TGTGCCAGCAGCCAAAGCTACTCTAGCTGGCAGTTCTTC. It yields the protein CASSQSYSSWQFF.

J is TRBJ2-2 and V is TRBV19; D might be TRBD1 (5 bases). CDR1 and CDR2 from the germline V gene are LNHDA and SQIVND (reference sequence). The CDR3 consists of 14 residues. Trimming left V 3 bases short and J 7 bases short, with 12 bases between. Here the CDR3 DNA reads TGTGCCAGTAGTATTACAGGCCCGGACGGGGAGCTGTTTTTT. Protein sequence: CASSITGPDGELFF. The full variable domain, rest sourced from reference TRBV19 and TRBJ2-2, is DGGITQSPKYLFRKEGQNVTLSCEQNLNHDAMYWYRQDPGQGLRLIYYSQIVNDFQKGDIAEGYSVSREKKESFPLTVTSAQKNPTAFYLCASSITGPDGELFFGEGSRLTVL.

The rearrangement uses TRBV24-1 and TRBJ2-5, with D tentatively TRBD1 (6 bases). V was trimmed by 6 bases and J by 4 bases, leaving 17 bases between them. The CDR3 runs 15 residues. The germline CDR1 and CDR2 sequences are KGHDR and SFDVKD. The CDR3 DNA sequence: TGTGCCACCAGTCTAGGGCAGGGGTTTTTAGAGACCCAGTACTTC. Translating it yields CATSLGQGFLETQYF.

This clone was detected only a few times. The gene calls are TRBV27 and TRBJ2-7; perhaps TRBD1 as D (6 bases). V gave up 5 bases and J gave up 2 bases, with 25 bases separating them. CDR3 length: 18 residues. Germline V gene data show CDR1 as MNHEY and CDR2 as SMNVEV (reference sequence). The CDR3 DNA sequence: TGTGCCAGCAGTCCCGCCATACCCCACAGGGAACCCCCCTACGAGCAGTACTTC. Protein: CASSPAIPHREPPYEQYF.

V and J are TRBV5-4 and TRBJ2-2; 7 bases map to TRBD2. Germline CDR1 is SGHNT and CDR2 is YYREEE (reference sequence). The CDR3 spans 17 residues. V trimming: 2 bases; J trimming: 0 bases; junction bases outside the gene matches: 7. CDR3 residues: CASSFSPGLSNTGELFF. The CDR3, as DNA: TGTGCCAGCAGCTTTTCTCCGGGACTATCGAACACCGGGGAGCTGTTTTTT.

The chain combines TRBV5-6 with TRBJ2-7, with 9 bases matching TRBD1. CDR3 length: 16 residues. Trimming cost V 3 bases and J 6 bases; bases outside gene matches: 13. Germline CDR1 SGHDT, CDR2 YYEEEE. CDR3 in amino acids: CASSSAVGQGLSEQYF. The DNA for the CDR3 is TGTGCCAGCAGCTCTGCCGTCGGACAGGGGTTGAGCGAGCAGTACTTC.

The chain couples TRBV2 to TRBJ2-3; D gene unclear. From germline, CDR1 is SNHLY and CDR2 FYNNEI. CDR3 length: 11 residues. Trimming cost V 6 bases and J 6 bases, with 7 bases left between them. The CDR3 spells CASSKEDTQYF. In nucleotides, the CDR3 is TGTGCCAGCAGCAAGGAGGATACGCAGTATTTT.

In its sample, this clone was seen a few times. The chain recombines TRBV28 with TRBJ1-2; TRBD1 might be the D (5 bases). Germline values: CDR1 MDHEN, CDR2 SYDVKM. The germline V and J ends were trimmed by 5 bases and 8 bases, with 18 bases remaining between them. The CDR3 covers 14 residues. This chain's CDR3 is CASSDGAGYRGYTF. In nucleotides, the CDR3 is TGTGCCAGCAGTGACGGCGCAGGGTATCGCGGCTACACCTTC.

V is TRBV20-1 and J is TRBJ2-7; D unresolved. In germline, CDR1 is DFQATT, CDR2 SNEGSKA (reference sequence). The CDR3 has 11 amino acids. V shed 5 bases and J shed 5 bases, with 10 bases lying between them. CDR3 sequence (DNA): TGCAGTGCTTCGACATTTAACGAGCAGTACTTC. Its translation is CSASTFNEQYF.

The rearrangement links TRBV6-5 to TRBJ2-7; tentative D call: TRBD2 (7 bases). The CDR3 totals 12 residues. Germline lookup yields CDR1 MNHEY and CDR2 SVGAGI. V was clipped by 6 bases and J by 5 bases, with 11 bases between them. This chain's CDR3 is CASSRGAHEQYF. The CDR3 DNA reads TGTGCCAGCAGCCGGGGGGCCCACGAGCAGTACTTC.

The chain uses TRBV7-9 and TRBJ2-3; perhaps TRBD1 as D (5 bases). V gave up 1 base and J gave up 2 bases, with 10 bases separating them. CDR3 length: 15 residues. Germline CDR1 reads SEHNR; CDR2 reads FQNEAQ (reference sequence). CDR3 region: CASSLEARVTDTQYF. As DNA, the CDR3 is TGTGCCAGCAGCTTAGAAGCCAGGGTCACAGATACGCAGTATTTT.

J is TRBJ1-1 and V is TRBV7-9; D remains ambiguous. Germline CDR1 reads SEHNR; CDR2 reads FQNEAQ (reference sequence). Trimming removed 1 base at V and 0 bases at J, with 3 bases between. There are 13 residues in the CDR3. In DNA, the CDR3 is TGTGCCAGCAGCTTAGTCTTGAACACTGAAGCTTTCTTT. Residues: CASSLVLNTEAFF. Combining the CDR3 with reference TRBV7-9 and TRBJ1-1 gives the whole variable domain DTGVSQNPRHKITKRGQNVTFRCDPISEHNRLYWYRQTLGQGPEFLTYFQNEAQLEKSRLLSDRFSAERPKGSFSTLEIQRTEQGDSAMYLCASSLVLNTEAFFGQGTRLTVV.

The chain combines TRBV9 with TRBJ1-2, with D maybe TRBD1 (6 bases). The V gene's germline CDR1 is SGDLS and CDR2 YYNGEE. The CDR3 has 15 amino acids. Trimming took off 4 bases at V and 8 bases at J, with 21 bases between the two ends. The CDR3 here is CASSTHAGVLGGYTF. The CDR3 coding sequence is TGTGCCAGCAGCACGCACGCAGGGGTTCTAGGGGGCTACACCTTC.

The rearrangement joins TRBV6-6 to TRBJ2-3; D is unclear. The CDR3 length is 12 residues. Germline assignment: CDR1 MNHNY and CDR2 SVGAGI (reference sequence). The V gene lost 7 bases and the J gene lost 0 bases, with 5 bases spanning the gap. CDR3 in amino acids: CASTGSTDTQYF. For the CDR3, the DNA is TGTGCCAGCACAGGCAGCACAGATACGCAGTATTTT.

The table lists this clone with a few counts. The V call is TRBV2, the J call TRBJ1-6, with TRBD1 matching 10 bases. Per germline, CDR1 SNHLY and CDR2 FYNNEI. The length of the CDR3 is 15 residues. J was trimmed by 3 bases and V by 9 bases; bases with no gene match: 5. In DNA form, the CDR3 reads TGTGCCAGAGAGGGACAGGGGAGCTATAATTCACCCCTCCACTTT. Amino acids: CAREGQGSYNSPLHF.

The chain has TRBV5-4 and TRBJ1-2; tentative D call: TRBD1 (5 bases). Germline CDR1 is SGHNT and CDR2 is YYREEE (reference sequence). V dropped 1 base and J dropped 5 bases, with 15 bases sitting between them. The CDR3 spans 15 residues. CDR3 coding DNA: TGTGCCAGCAGCTTGTCGGCCTTGGGGGGTTATGGCTACACCTTC. This codes for CASSLSALGGYGYTF. The variable domain in full, with the rest retrieved from reference TRBV5-4 and TRBJ1-2, is ETGVTQSPTHLIKTRGQQVTLRCSSQSGHNTVSWYQQALGQGPQFIFQYYREEENGRGNFPPRFSGLQFPNYSSELNVNALELDDSALYLCASSLSALGGYGYTFGSGTRLTVV.

Notes on this clone: Compared with germline, one end of the junction differs, possibly owing to a read error. The J gene is TRBJ2-7, the V gene TRBV7-7; 9 nucleotides align to TRBD2. The CDR3 is 13 residues long. Germline V gives CDR1 SSHAT, CDR2 FNYEAQ (reference sequence). The chain's CDR3 is CASSSGLADEQYF. The CDR3 DNA sequence: TGTGCTAGCAGCTCGGGACTAGCAGACGAGCAGTACTTC.